What follows is one TCR beta chain and its context. This entry comes from a study of cytomegalovirus exposure and HLA in healthy donors. CDR3 length: 18 amino acids. V lost 0 bases and J 1 base, leaving 19 bases between the germline ends. Per the germline V gene, CDR1 is SGHVS and CDR2 is FQNEAQ. Vbeta (60) and Jbeta (13) primers were used in the PCR. The repertoire was sequenced with immunoSEQ multiplex PCR; TCRdb's copy has only in-frame clones and lacks some. The table records around 140,000 clones, more than 60% of them present only once. The chain recombines TRBV7-8 with TRBJ2-7, with a possible D match to TRBD2 (7 bases). The sequenced sample consisted of PBMCs. This receptor was identified in a woman aged 18 to 35 in good health and CMV-seronegative. The CDR3 bases are TGTGCCAGCAGCTTAGCGGTTTACGGGGGGCCGAGATCCTACGAGCAGTACTTC. Protein: CASSLAVYGGPRSYEQYF.